Listed here is a single TCR beta chain. The data derive from a study of CD8 T cells in ankylosing spondylitis. One entry per CDR3 protein, called by TCRdb with MiXCR from the 5' RACE reads. The sample includes about 250,000 distinct CDR3 sequences, approximately 30% of them seen just once. Sequenced sample: blood, either unsorted or a sorted T cell fraction (not recorded which). This TCR was recovered from a male donor with ankylosing spondylitis or in good health (not recorded which).

The CDR3 bases are TGCAGCGTTGAAGAGGTGGGAAACACCATATATTTT. Translation gives CSVEEVGNTIYF. This chain links TRBV29-1 with TRBJ1-3; D unclear. Between the trimmed V and J ends, which lost 0 bases and 4 bases, there was a span of 4 bases. This CDR3 has 12 amino acids. CDR1 and CDR2 (germline): SQVTM, ANQGSEA.